The rows below give T cell receptor beta chains drawn from one sample of a study of blood T cell repertoires in COVID-19. The table came from immunoSEQ multiplex PCR; TCRdb's copy has only in-frame clones and leaves some out. The sample lists about 180,000 clones; about 81% were seen once. The material sequenced was peripheral blood. These receptors were obtained from a woman older than 75 with COVID-19, enrolled during active disease. CDR3s include the opening cysteine and the closing phenylalanine or tryptophan. The order of the fields is V gene, clone size, J gene, D gene, CDR3 protein, CDR3 DNA. The D gene is left open where the match is weak. Clone size is shown for a subset of rows, as once, few, many or a class of expanded clone.

V gene: TRBV11-3
clone size: NA
J gene: TRBJ2-2
D gene: NA
CDR3 protein: CASSFGGRAGELFF
CDR3 DNA: TGTGCCAGCAGCTTCGGGGGTCGGGCCGGGGAGCTGTTTTTT

V gene: TRBV29-1
clone size: NA
J gene: TRBJ2-7
D gene: TRBD2
CDR3 protein: CSVRTSASYEQYF
CDR3 DNA: TGCAGCGTTAGGACTAGCGCCTCCTACGAGCAGTACTTC

V gene: TRBV6-1
clone size: NA
J gene: TRBJ1-5
D gene: NA
CDR3 protein: CASSEDGQFQPQHF
CDR3 DNA: TGTGCCAGCAGTGAAGATGGACAGTTTCAGCCCCAGCATTTT

V gene: TRBV27
clone size: NA
J gene: TRBJ1-5
D gene: NA
CDR3 protein: CASSATGGSNQPQHF
CDR3 DNA: TGTGCCAGCAGTGCCACGGGGGGAAGCAATCAGCCCCAGCATTTT

V gene: TRBV27
clone size: NA
J gene: TRBJ2-3
D gene: NA
CDR3 protein: CASRRGSDTQYF
CDR3 DNA: TGTGCCAGCAGAAGAGGTTCAGATACGCAGTATTTT

V gene: TRBV24-1
clone size: NA
J gene: TRBJ1-2
D gene: TRBD1
CDR3 protein: CATSDPGGAYGYTF
CDR3 DNA: TGTGCCACCAGTGATCCAGGGGGCGCCTATGGCTACACCTTC

V gene: TRBV12-3/TRBV12-4
clone size: NA
J gene: TRBJ1-1
D gene: NA
CDR3 protein: CASRGDDPTEAFF
CDR3 DNA: TGTGCCAGCAGGGGAGATGACCCCACTGAAGCTTTCTTT

V gene: TRBV14
clone size: NA
J gene: TRBJ2-5
D gene: NA
CDR3 protein: CASSQGYGREETQYF
CDR3 DNA: TGTGCCAGCAGCCAAGGGTACGGGAGAGAAGAGACCCAGTACTTC

V gene: TRBV5-1
clone size: NA
J gene: TRBJ2-5
D gene: TRBD1
CDR3 protein: CASSPGQVIETQYF
CDR3 DNA: TGCGCCAGCAGCCCCGGACAGGTGATAGAGACCCAGTACTTC

V gene: TRBV2
clone size: few
J gene: TRBJ1-5
D gene: TRBD1
CDR3 protein: CASSVQGAIQPQHF
CDR3 DNA: TGTGCCAGCAGTGTTCAGGGGGCCATTCAGCCCCAGCATTTT

V gene: TRBV19
clone size: NA
J gene: TRBJ1-1
D gene: NA
CDR3 protein: CASRPQGSTEAFF
CDR3 DNA: TGTGCCAGTAGGCCCCAGGGCTCCACTGAAGCTTTCTTT

V gene: TRBV6-1
clone size: few
J gene: TRBJ1-1
D gene: NA
CDR3 protein: CASSEAGTTEAFF
CDR3 DNA: TGTGCCAGCAGTGAGGCGGGGACCACTGAAGCTTTCTTT

V gene: TRBV18
clone size: once
J gene: TRBJ1-1
D gene: TRBD1
CDR3 protein: CASSLDRGVGPEAFF
CDR3 DNA: TGTGCCAGCTCTCTCGACAGGGGAGTTGGCCCTGAAGCTTTCTTT

V gene: TRBV10-3
clone size: few
J gene: TRBJ1-1
D gene: TRBD1
CDR3 protein: CAITRTGNTEAFF
CDR3 DNA: TGTGCCATCACGCGGACAGGGAACACTGAAGCTTTCTTT

V gene: TRBV4-1
clone size: NA
J gene: TRBJ2-1
D gene: TRBD2
CDR3 protein: CASSHPSRTSGNYNEQFF
CDR3 DNA: TGCGCCAGCAGCCACCCCAGTCGGACTAGCGGGAATTACAATGAGCAGTTCTTC

V gene: TRBV6-6
clone size: NA
J gene: TRBJ2-5
D gene: NA
CDR3 protein: CASSLRDQETQYF
CDR3 DNA: TGTGCCAGCAGCCTCCGGGATCAAGAGACCCAGTACTTC

V gene: TRBV11-2
clone size: NA
J gene: TRBJ1-2
D gene: NA
CDR3 protein: CASSPQEYYGYTF
CDR3 DNA: TGTGCCAGCAGCCCACAGGAATACTATGGCTACACCTTC

V gene: TRBV11-2
clone size: NA
J gene: TRBJ2-6
D gene: NA
CDR3 protein: CASSFSRGGANVLTF
CDR3 DNA: TGTGCCAGCAGCTTCAGCCGGGGTGGGGCCAACGTCCTGACTTTC

V gene: TRBV5-1
clone size: few
J gene: TRBJ2-1
D gene: TRBD2
CDR3 protein: CASRSEGGRAFNEQFF
CDR3 DNA: TGCGCCAGCCGCTCGGAAGGCGGGAGGGCCTTCAATGAGCAGTTCTTC

V gene: TRBV4-2
clone size: NA
J gene: TRBJ2-7
D gene: TRBD2
CDR3 protein: CASSLGTSGSSYEQYF
CDR3 DNA: TGTGCCAGCAGCCTGGGGACTAGCGGGAGCTCCTACGAGCAGTACTTC

V gene: TRBV16
clone size: NA
J gene: TRBJ2-3
D gene: NA
CDR3 protein: CASSQHRDSFTQYF
CDR3 DNA: TGTGCCAGCAGTCAACACCGGGACTCCTTTACGCAGTATTTT

V gene: TRBV2
clone size: NA
J gene: TRBJ1-3
D gene: NA
CDR3 protein: CASSEALSGNTIYF
CDR3 DNA: TGTGCCAGCAGTGAGGCCCTCTCTGGAAACACCATATATTTT

V gene: TRBV19
clone size: few
J gene: TRBJ2-5
D gene: TRBD1
CDR3 protein: CASGTGGSQETQYF
CDR3 DNA: TGTGCCAGTGGGACAGGGGGTTCCCAAGAGACCCAGTACTTC

V gene: TRBV13
clone size: NA
J gene: TRBJ1-1
D gene: NA
CDR3 protein: CASSIGREAEAFF
CDR3 DNA: TGTGCCAGCAGTATCGGAAGGGAGGCTGAAGCTTTCTTT

V gene: TRBV19
clone size: NA
J gene: TRBJ1-1
D gene: NA
CDR3 protein: CASSGSMNTEAFF
CDR3 DNA: TGTGCCAGTAGTGGGAGCATGAACACTGAAGCTTTCTTT

V gene: TRBV5-4
clone size: once
J gene: TRBJ2-1
D gene: NA
CDR3 protein: CASSSQDSNEQFF
CDR3 DNA: TGTGCCAGCAGCTCACAGGATTCCAATGAGCAGTTCTTC

V gene: TRBV11-2
clone size: NA
J gene: TRBJ2-2
D gene: TRBD1
CDR3 protein: CASSPRTGTGELFF
CDR3 DNA: TGTGCCAGCAGCCCCCGGACAGGGACCGGGGAGCTGTTTTTT

V gene: TRBV28
clone size: NA
J gene: TRBJ2-2
D gene: TRBD2
CDR3 protein: CASSPWTSGTNTGELFF
CDR3 DNA: TGTGCCAGCAGTCCCTGGACTAGCGGGACGAACACCGGGGAGCTGTTTTTT

V gene: TRBV25-1
clone size: once
J gene: TRBJ2-2
D gene: NA
CDR3 protein: CASSDRENTGELFF
CDR3 DNA: TGTGCCAGCAGTGACAGGGAGAACACCGGGGAGCTGTTTTTT

V gene: TRBV2
clone size: few
J gene: TRBJ2-2
D gene: TRBD2
CDR3 protein: CASSRLAQNTGELFF
CDR3 DNA: TGTGCCAGCAGTCGACTAGCGCAGAACACCGGGGAGCTGTTTTTT

V gene: TRBV7-3
clone size: NA
J gene: TRBJ2-2
D gene: NA
CDR3 protein: CASSVNNANTGELFF
CDR3 DNA: TGTGCCAGCAGCGTTAACAACGCGAACACCGGGGAGCTGTTTTTT

V gene: TRBV15
clone size: once
J gene: TRBJ2-7
D gene: NA
CDR3 protein: CATSWAMGSSYEQYF
CDR3 DNA: TGTGCCACCAGCTGGGCTATGGGTAGCTCCTACGAGCAGTACTTC

V gene: TRBV12-3/TRBV12-4
clone size: NA
J gene: TRBJ2-7
D gene: NA
CDR3 protein: CASSLQGLGEQYF
CDR3 DNA: TGTGCCAGCAGTTTACAGGGTCTCGGCGAGCAGTACTTC

V gene: TRBV6-5
clone size: NA
J gene: TRBJ1-1
D gene: NA
CDR3 protein: CASREGWYTEAFF
CDR3 DNA: TGTGCCAGCAGGGAGGGGTGGTACACTGAAGCTTTCTTT

V gene: TRBV5-8
clone size: once
J gene: TRBJ2-7
D gene: TRBD2
CDR3 protein: CASSWNGGVVEQYF
CDR3 DNA: TGTGCCAGCAGCTGGAATGGGGGGGTAGTTGAGCAGTACTTC

V gene: TRBV5-1
clone size: NA
J gene: TRBJ2-7
D gene: NA
CDR3 protein: CASSFGTYSYEQYF
CDR3 DNA: TGCGCCAGCAGCTTTGGGACATACTCCTACGAGCAGTACTTC

V gene: TRBV6-1
clone size: once
J gene: TRBJ2-7
D gene: TRBD1
CDR3 protein: CASSELDRGAHEQYF
CDR3 DNA: TGTGCCAGCAGTGAATTGGACAGGGGGGCACACGAGCAGTACTTC

V gene: TRBV5-1
clone size: NA
J gene: TRBJ2-1
D gene: TRBD2
CDR3 protein: CASSLTSGRGSYNEQFF
CDR3 DNA: TGCGCCAGCAGCTTGACGAGCGGGAGGGGTTCCTACAATGAGCAGTTCTTC

V gene: TRBV15
clone size: NA
J gene: TRBJ2-3
D gene: NA
CDR3 protein: CATSRDRGGSTDTQYF
CDR3 DNA: TGTGCCACCAGCAGAGATAGGGGAGGAAGCACAGATACGCAGTATTTT

V gene: TRBV27
clone size: NA
J gene: TRBJ2-3
D gene: NA
CDR3 protein: CASSFLRSRGTDTQYF
CDR3 DNA: TGTGCCAGCAGTTTCTTACGATCCAGGGGCACAGATACGCAGTATTTT

V gene: TRBV19
clone size: NA
J gene: TRBJ1-1
D gene: TRBD1
CDR3 protein: CASIGQGVKAFF
CDR3 DNA: TGTGCCAGTATAGGACAGGGGGTGAAAGCTTTCTTT

V gene: TRBV2
clone size: NA
J gene: TRBJ2-4
D gene: NA
CDR3 protein: CASQGGDKNIQYF
CDR3 DNA: TGTGCCAGCCAAGGGGGGGACAAAAACATTCAGTACTTC

V gene: TRBV4-1
clone size: NA
J gene: TRBJ2-7
D gene: NA
CDR3 protein: CASSQEPSTSYEQYF
CDR3 DNA: TGCGCCAGCAGCCAAGAACCAAGCACCTCCTACGAGCAGTACTTC

V gene: TRBV7-9
clone size: few
J gene: TRBJ1-3
D gene: TRBD1
CDR3 protein: CASSINRGHGNTIYF
CDR3 DNA: TGTGCCAGCAGCATTAACAGGGGGCACGGAAACACCATATATTTT

V gene: TRBV5-8
clone size: NA
J gene: TRBJ2-7
D gene: NA
CDR3 protein: CASSLSASSSYEQYF
CDR3 DNA: TGTGCCAGCAGCTTGTCTGCTAGCTCCTCCTACGAGCAGTACTTC

V gene: TRBV3-1/TRBV3-2
clone size: NA
J gene: TRBJ1-4
D gene: NA
CDR3 protein: CASSHLLGATNEKLFF
CDR3 DNA: TGTGCCAGCAGCCACCTTCTAGGTGCAACTAATGAAAAACTGTTTTTT

V gene: TRBV30
clone size: once
J gene: TRBJ2-5
D gene: NA
CDR3 protein: CAWRAWGHQYF
CDR3 DNA: TGTGCCTGGAGGGCTTGGGGGCACCAGTACTTC

V gene: TRBV9
clone size: once
J gene: TRBJ2-3
D gene: NA
CDR3 protein: CASSVAGTSTDTQYF
CDR3 DNA: TGTGCCAGCAGCGTAGCCGGGACTAGCACAGATACGCAGTATTTT

V gene: TRBV7-9
clone size: NA
J gene: TRBJ1-1
D gene: TRBD1
CDR3 protein: CASSYAQGANTEAFF
CDR3 DNA: TGTGCCAGCAGCTACGCCCAGGGGGCGAACACTGAAGCTTTCTTT

V gene: TRBV25-1
clone size: NA
J gene: TRBJ2-5
D gene: TRBD1
CDR3 protein: CASSDPNRGEGMETQYF
CDR3 DNA: TGTGCCAGCAGTGATCCCAACAGGGGTGAGGGTATGGAGACCCAGTACTTC

V gene: TRBV5-4
clone size: NA
J gene: TRBJ2-2
D gene: TRBD2
CDR3 protein: CASSQAGANTGELFF
CDR3 DNA: TGTGCCAGCAGCCAAGCGGGGGCGAACACCGGGGAGCTGTTTTTT

V gene: TRBV7-9
clone size: NA
J gene: TRBJ2-2
D gene: NA
CDR3 protein: CASSLDGAGELFF
CDR3 DNA: TGTGCCAGCAGCTTAGACGGGGCCGGGGAGCTGTTTTTT

V gene: TRBV28
clone size: NA
J gene: TRBJ2-7
D gene: NA
CDR3 protein: CASSGYRVREQYF
CDR3 DNA: TGTGCCAGCAGCGGATACAGGGTCCGCGAGCAGTACTTC

V gene: TRBV29-1
clone size: NA
J gene: TRBJ1-1
D gene: NA
CDR3 protein: CSARTVLNTEAFF
CDR3 DNA: TGCAGCGCTCGGACAGTTTTGAACACTGAAGCTTTCTTT

V gene: TRBV4-2
clone size: NA
J gene: TRBJ1-4
D gene: TRBD1
CDR3 protein: CASSRPARDSNEKLFF
CDR3 DNA: TGTGCCAGCAGCCGCCCAGCCAGGGACAGTAATGAAAAACTGTTTTTT

V gene: TRBV28
clone size: few
J gene: TRBJ1-6
D gene: TRBD1
CDR3 protein: CASSLATGSNSPLHF
CDR3 DNA: TGTGCCAGCAGTTTGGCGACAGGGAGTAACTCACCCCTCCACTTT

V gene: TRBV3-1/TRBV3-2
clone size: few
J gene: TRBJ2-7
D gene: NA
CDR3 protein: CASSQNDGAYEQYF
CDR3 DNA: TGTGCCAGCAGCCAAAATGACGGAGCCTACGAGCAGTACTTC

V gene: TRBV7-9
clone size: NA
J gene: TRBJ1-2
D gene: NA
CDR3 protein: CASSPLDGGVVGYTF
CDR3 DNA: TGTGCCAGCAGCCCCCTCGACGGGGGGGTGGTAGGCTACACCTTC

V gene: TRBV5-5
clone size: NA
J gene: TRBJ1-1
D gene: NA
CDR3 protein: CASSLGPGSNTEAFF
CDR3 DNA: TGTGCCAGCAGCTTGGGCCCGGGTTCGAACACTGAAGCTTTCTTT